This is a list of T cell receptor beta chains from one sample in a study of shared clonotypes between healthy human individuals. Generated by immunoSEQ multiplex PCR, the TCRdb table keeps only in-frame clones and is missing some. The table includes hundreds of thousands of clones, about 98% detected once. The sample was naive CD8+ T cells sorted from blood. Receptor source: a young man in good health. CDR3s include the opening cysteine and the closing phenylalanine or tryptophan. The D gene is left open where the match is weak. Rows give clone size only sometimes, using once, few, many, or a class for an expanded clone.

j_gene | abundance | v_gene | d_gene | CDR3aa | CDR3nt
TRBJ2-7 | - | TRBV4-3 | TRBD2 | CASSQSRTSAEQYF | TGCGCCAGCAGCCAGTCCCGAACTAGCGCCGAGCAGTACTTC
TRBJ2-2 | - | TRBV9 | - | CASSLLAGLDTGELFF | TGTGCCAGCAGCCTACTCGCGGGGTTAGACACCGGGGAGCTGTTTTTT
TRBJ1-4 | - | TRBV9 | - | CASNLGALNEKLFF | TGTGCCAGCAACTTAGGGGCCCTTAATGAAAAACTGTTTTTT
TRBJ2-1 | - | TRBV7-9 | - | CASRSGTKRYNEQFF | TGTGCCAGCCGATCAGGGACGAAGAGATACAATGAGCAGTTCTTC
TRBJ2-1 | - | TRBV27 | - | CASSLANGSEQFF | TGTGCCAGCAGTTTAGCCAACGGCAGTGAGCAGTTCTTC
TRBJ2-1 | - | TRBV7-9 | TRBD2 | CASSRSGRDTDEQFF | TGTGCCAGCAGTCGGAGCGGGAGGGATACCGATGAGCAGTTCTTC
TRBJ2-1 | - | TRBV27 | TRBD2 | CASSLSSGTYNEQFF | TGTGCCAGCAGTTTATCTAGCGGGACCTACAATGAGCAGTTCTTC
TRBJ1-1 | - | TRBV19 | - | CASSMVYTEAFF | TGTGCCAGTAGTATGGTTTACACTGAAGCTTTCTTT
TRBJ2-1 | - | TRBV11-2 | TRBD1 | CASSPTGTGHNEQFF | TGTGCCAGCAGCCCAACCGGGACAGGCCACAATGAGCAGTTCTTC
TRBJ1-1 | - | TRBV7-2 | - | CASSSEAFF | TGTGCCAGCAGCTCTGAAGCTTTCTTT
TRBJ2-7 | - | TRBV10-1 | - | CASSDGGKGMGYEQYF | TGCGCCAGCAGTGATGGGGGGAAAGGGATGGGCTACGAGCAGTACTTC
TRBJ2-7 | few | TRBV28 | TRBD1 | CASSLTGDYEQYF | TGTGCCAGCAGTCTGACAGGGGATTACGAGCAGTACTTC
TRBJ2-3 | - | TRBV27 | TRBD2 | CASSPGGWPDTQYF | TGTGCCAGCAGTCCGGGGGGTTGGCCAGATACGCAGTATTTT
TRBJ1-1 | - | TRBV29-1 | - | CSVRVNTEAFF | TGCAGCGTTCGAGTGAACACTGAAGCTTTCTTT
TRBJ2-1 | - | TRBV6-5 | TRBD2 | CASGYSGSSYNEQFF | TGTGCCAGCGGGTATAGCGGGAGCTCCTACAATGAGCAGTTCTTC
TRBJ1-4 | - | TRBV9 | - | CASSASSATNEKLFF | TGTGCCAGCAGCGCCTCCTCGGCAACTAATGAAAAACTGTTTTTT
TRBJ1-2 | - | TRBV4-1 | - | CASSQDSSYGYTF | TGCGCCAGCAGCCAAGACAGCTCCTATGGCTACACCTTC
TRBJ2-3 | - | TRBV5-1 | - | CASASGGHQTDTQYF | TGCGCCAGCGCCTCAGGTGGACACCAAACAGATACGCAGTATTTT
TRBJ2-1 | - | TRBV27 | - | CASSLGRYNEQFF | TGTGCCAGCAGTTTAGGACGCTACAATGAGCAGTTCTTC
TRBJ1-4 | - | TRBV18 | - | CASSPSGAGPSSEKLFF | TGTGCCAGCTCACCAAGTGGTGCAGGGCCCAGCAGTGAAAAACTGTTTTTT
TRBJ1-5 | - | TRBV7-2 | - | CASSLWGEGDSNQPQHF | TGTGCCAGCAGCTTATGGGGAGAAGGAGATAGCAATCAGCCCCAGCATTTT
TRBJ2-2 | once | TRBV11-3 | - | CASSLGLGVAGELFF | TGTGCCAGCAGCTTAGGACTAGGGGTCGCCGGGGAGCTGTTTTTT
TRBJ2-1 | few | TRBV6-1 | - | CASSEAGLSSYNEQFF | TGTGCCAGCAGTGAAGCGGGGCTAAGCTCCTACAATGAGCAGTTCTTC
TRBJ2-5 | once | TRBV5-8 | TRBD1 | CASSLALDREVKRTQYF | TGTGCCAGCAGCTTGGCCCTCGACAGGGAAGTCAAGAGGACCCAGTACTTC
TRBJ2-7 | - | TRBV4-1 | - | CASSLRATYEQYF | TGCGCCAGCAGCTTACGGGCCACCTACGAGCAGTACTTC
TRBJ1-1 | - | TRBV6-1 | - | CASRLGFAEAFF | TGTGCCAGCAGGTTAGGGTTCGCTGAAGCTTTCTTT
TRBJ2-5 | - | TRBV6-7 | TRBD2 | CATQRGGGPLEETQYF | TGTGCCACCCAGCGGGGGGGAGGGCCTCTGGAAGAGACCCAGTACTTC
TRBJ1-2 | once | TRBV5-5 | - | CASSLGVRTKGGYTF | TGTGCCAGCAGCTTGGGGGTCCGGACGAAGGGTGGCTACACCTTC
TRBJ2-1 | - | TRBV7-9 | - | CASSLVEGALKDNEQFF | TGTGCCAGCAGCTTAGTCGAGGGTGCCTTGAAGGACAATGAGCAGTTCTTC
TRBJ2-1 | - | TRBV7-6 | TRBD2 | CASVAGESYNEQFF | TGTGCCAGCGTGGCGGGAGAGTCCTACAATGAGCAGTTCTTC
TRBJ2-1 | - | TRBV4-1 | - | CASSHRGTDPYNEQFF | TGCGCCAGCAGCCACCGAGGGACGGATCCGTACAATGAGCAGTTCTTC
TRBJ2-3 | - | TRBV9 | TRBD2 | CASSAGLVAQYF | TGTGCCAGCAGCGCCGGACTAGTTGCGCAGTATTTT
TRBJ1-5 | - | TRBV2 | - | CASSEDGNQPQHF | TGTGCCAGCAGTGAGGACGGGAATCAGCCCCAGCATTTT
TRBJ2-6 | - | TRBV19 | TRBD1 | CASSNDRAGANVLTF | TGTGCCAGTAGTAACGACAGGGCTGGGGCCAACGTCCTGACTTTC